These T cell receptor beta chains were read from a single sample in a study of blood T cell repertoires in COVID-19. The protocol was immunoSEQ multiplex PCR, while the TCRdb copy is restricted to in-frame clones and leaves out a portion. The table shows approximately 380,000 clones, with about nine tenths occurring only once. The sample comprised PBMCs or T cells enriched from blood (not recorded which). These receptors all come from a woman in her 40s who had been exposed to COVID-19. Each CDR3 is given with its conserved first and last residue. Fields, in order: J gene, clone size, D gene, V gene, CDR3 protein, CDR3 DNA. The D gene is left open where the match is weak. Part of the rows lack a size; the others show once, few, many or a class for expanded clones.

>TRBJ1-3|.|.|TRBV9
CASSVDAGGRNTIYF
TGTGCCAGCAGCGTAGATGCCGGGGGTCGAAACACCATATATTTT
>TRBJ2-3|.|.|TRBV20-1
CSVEAPDTQYF
TGCAGTGTAGAAGCACCAGATACGCAGTATTTT
>TRBJ2-6|.|.|TRBV20-1
CSASNSGVRSGANVLTF
TGCAGTGCTAGTAACTCAGGGGTTCGCTCTGGGGCCAACGTCCTGACTTTC
>TRBJ1-4|.|TRBD1|TRBV7-9
CASSLRTGDNEKLFF
TGTGCCAGCAGCCTACGGACAGGTGATAATGAAAAACTGTTTTTT
>TRBJ1-1|.|.|TRBV9
CASSALRGTEAFF
TGTGCCAGCAGCGCCCTAAGGGGCACTGAAGCTTTCTTT
>TRBJ1-2|.|TRBD1|TRBV3-1/TRBV3-2
CASSQVTGGGYTF
TGTGCCAGCAGCCAAGTTACAGGGGGTGGCTACACCTTC
>TRBJ2-1|.|.|TRBV30
CAWSVAHNEQFF
TGTGCCTGGAGTGTAGCGCACAATGAGCAGTTCTTC
>TRBJ2-1|.|.|TRBV6-2/TRBV6-3
CASSPTASGQFF
TGTGCCAGCAGTCCCACCGCCAGTGGGCAGTTCTTC
>TRBJ1-1|.|.|TRBV11-2
CASSLNAGMNTEAFF
TGTGCCAGCAGCTTAAACGCGGGTATGAACACTGAAGCTTTCTTT
>TRBJ2-5|once|.|TRBV30
CAWSVTQPRVQETQYF
TGTGCCTGGAGTGTAACACAGCCGAGAGTCCAAGAGACCCAGTACTTC
>TRBJ1-5|.|TRBD1|TRBV19
CASTPTGTNQPQHF
TGTGCCAGCACCCCGACAGGGACCAATCAGCCCCAGCATTTT
>TRBJ2-1|.|TRBD1|TRBV5-1
CASSADRGDNEQFF
TGCGCCAGCAGCGCGGACAGGGGCGACAATGAGCAGTTCTTC
>TRBJ1-2|.|.|TRBV5-6
CASSLTGRIVYGYTF
TGTGCCAGCAGCTTGACAGGGCGTATAGTGTATGGCTACACCTTC
>TRBJ1-2|.|.|TRBV2
CASSEVAGLGGYTF
TGTGCCAGCAGTGAAGTGGCAGGGCTGGGTGGCTACACCTTC
>TRBJ2-1|.|.|TRBV2
CASDISLNEQFF
TGTGCCAGCGACATCAGCCTCAATGAGCAGTTCTTC
>TRBJ1-4|.|.|TRBV21-1
CASSKVRGLQGHGEKLFF
TGTGCCAGCAGCAAAGTCCGGGGCCTACAGGGACACGGCGAAAAACTGTTTTTT
>TRBJ1-1|once|.|TRBV19
CASSRDPGRFGTEAFF
TGTGCCAGTAGTAGAGACCCCGGGAGGTTTGGCACTGAAGCTTTCTTT
>TRBJ1-1|.|.|TRBV6-5
CASSYSTGRYTEAFF
TGTGCCAGCAGTTACTCGACCGGGAGGTACACTGAAGCTTTCTTT